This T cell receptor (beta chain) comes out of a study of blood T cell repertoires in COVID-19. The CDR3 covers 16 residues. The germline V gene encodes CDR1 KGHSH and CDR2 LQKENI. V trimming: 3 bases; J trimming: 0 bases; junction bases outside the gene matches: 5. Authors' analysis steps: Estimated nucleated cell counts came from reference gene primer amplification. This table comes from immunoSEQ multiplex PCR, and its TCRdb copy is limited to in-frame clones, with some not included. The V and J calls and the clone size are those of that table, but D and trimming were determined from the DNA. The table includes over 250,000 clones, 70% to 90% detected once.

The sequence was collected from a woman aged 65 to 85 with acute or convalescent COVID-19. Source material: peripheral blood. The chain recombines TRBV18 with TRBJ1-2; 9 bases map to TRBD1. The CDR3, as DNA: TGTGCCAGCTCACCGATCGGGACAGGGCCTAACTATGGCTACACCTTC. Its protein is CASSPIGTGPNYGYTF.